This TCR beta chain was profiled in a study of shared clonotypes between healthy human individuals. Study-wide results and caveats: Non-shared clonotypes had lower generation probabilities than clonotypes shared by all four sorted-subset donors.

The V and J ends lost 2 bases and 4 bases respectively, with 8 bases between them. The CDR3 has 14 residues. Germline CDR1 reads SNHLY; CDR2 reads FYNNEI. Remarks on this clone: Its antigen is not identified.

Those who donated were healthy HIV-negative adults, with no recent acute infections or vaccinations reported. Division of CD4+ cells produced a CD45RA+ naive subset and a CD45RA-negative memory subset. TCRdb's copy holds only in-frame clones and misses some; the assay was immunoSEQ multiplex PCR. Here the sample spans some 980,000 clones, over 75% being singletons. The sequenced material came from memory CD4+ T cells sorted from blood. Indicated subset: CD45RA-negative fraction. J is TRBJ2-2 and V is TRBV2; D unresolved. The TCR was taken from a man aged 18 to 30 in good health. The CDR3 DNA sequence: TGTGCCAGCAGTGAAATGAAGTCCACCGGGGAGCTGTTTTTT. It codes for CASSEMKSTGELFF. Together with reference TRBV2 and TRBJ2-2, the CDR3 gives the full variable domain: EPEVTQTPSHQVTQMGQEVILRCVPISNHLYFYWYRQILGQKVEFLVSFYNNEISEKSEIFDDQFSVERPDGSNFTLKIRSTKLEDSAMYFCASSEMKSTGELFFGEGSRLTVL.